This record covers a single T cell receptor beta chain. What it binds is unknown. Some clones are missing from TCRdb's copy, which holds only in-frame ones; the method was immunoSEQ multiplex PCR. There are roughly 530,000 clones in the sample; 95% to 97% occur only once, and about 0.064% lies in the top ten. This sample is drawn from a study of shared clonotypes between healthy human individuals. Germline V gene data show CDR1 as SGHRS and CDR2 as YFSETQ. Between the trimmed V and J ends, which lost 5 bases and 4 bases, there was a span of 13 bases. The CDR3 sequence is 13 residues long. Study observations and caveats: Incomplete sequencing of sorted subsets was indicated by rarefaction despite large depth. The study drew on few donors, limiting represented genetic and exposure-history diversity.

This sequence joins TRBV5-1 and TRBJ2-7; D may correspond to TRBD1 or TRBD2 (5 bases each). Sequenced sample: naive CD4+ T cells sorted from blood. Described subset: CD45RA+ positively selected. The source is a woman aged 25 to 45 in good health. The CDR3 DNA sequence: TGCGCCAGCAGTCACGGGACGACGTACGAGCAGTACTTC. Protein product: CASSHGTTYEQYF.